These T cell receptor beta chains were read from a single sample in a study of cytomegalovirus exposure and HLA in healthy donors. Using immunoSEQ multiplex PCR, the repertoire was profiled, and TCRdb retains in-frame clones only, with some absent. The sample yields 150,000 to 200,000 clones, about 88% seen once. The source material was PBMCs. The receptors come from a woman aged 18-35 years in good health and CMV-seronegative. The conserved cysteine and the conserved F or W are not part of the CDR3 here. The order of the fields is V gene, J gene, D gene, CDR3 protein. A D gene is named only where the DNA matches it firmly.

V: TRBV5-1; J: TRBJ2-2; D: .; CDR3: ASSLEGRANTGELF
V: TRBV9; J: TRBJ1-1; D: .; CDR3: ASSVGGPQRGATEAF
V: TRBV6-5; J: TRBJ2-7; D: TRBD2; CDR3: ASSYPASGSKEQY
V: TRBV4-3; J: TRBJ2-3; D: TRBD2; CDR3: ASSQDTSGGPSTDTQY
V: TRBV28; J: TRBJ2-5; D: .; CDR3: ASSQDRTLASQETQY
V: TRBV5-4; J: TRBJ2-6; D: .; CDR3: ATLNPSGANVLT
V: TRBV7-6; J: TRBJ2-3; D: TRBD1; CDR3: ASSLTQGAGDTQY
V: TRBV5-5; J: TRBJ1-1; D: .; CDR3: ASSLGRANTEAF
V: TRBV12-5; J: TRBJ2-7; D: .; CDR3: ASGLVRGTPY
V: TRBV5-5; J: TRBJ1-4; D: .; CDR3: ASSPSPTRRATNEKLF
V: TRBV27; J: TRBJ2-1; D: .; CDR3: ASSFYGSSYNEQF
V: TRBV6-5; J: TRBJ2-7; D: TRBD2; CDR3: ASSWGSEGGVYEQY
V: TRBV9; J: TRBJ2-2; D: TRBD1; CDR3: ASSVQGDTGELF
V: TRBV19; J: TRBJ2-5; D: TRBD2; CDR3: ASSPRVGGRRETQY
V: TRBV7-6; J: TRBJ2-7; D: TRBD2; CDR3: ASSLETSGLYEQY
V: TRBV21-1; J: TRBJ1-2; D: .; CDR3: ASRAGPQGGLYGYT
V: TRBV14; J: TRBJ1-3; D: .; CDR3: ASSQDFDSRNTIY
V: TRBV10-3; J: TRBJ1-3; D: TRBD1; CDR3: AISGTGASGNTIY
V: TRBV7-3; J: TRBJ1-1; D: .; CDR3: ASSLTTQGPPS
V: TRBV10-3; J: TRBJ2-7; D: TRBD1; CDR3: AISAPGQGNSYEQY
V: TRBV5-6; J: TRBJ1-4; D: .; CDR3: ASSLTGLTNEKLF
V: TRBV5-1; J: TRBJ2-3; D: TRBD1; CDR3: ASSWGTGGDTQY
V: TRBV20-1; J: TRBJ2-2; D: TRBD2; CDR3: SAGGTGELF
V: TRBV4-3; J: TRBJ1-2; D: .; CDR3: ASSQASQGTYGYT
V: TRBV5-4; J: TRBJ2-3; D: .; CDR3: ASSLSGSTDTQY
V: TRBV7-9; J: TRBJ1-1; D: .; CDR3: ASSTEQESPGEAF
V: TRBV6-1; J: TRBJ1-5; D: TRBD1; CDR3: ASRYQGQGVQPQH
V: TRBV6-1; J: TRBJ1-2; D: .; CDR3: ASRAGPLYGYT
V: TRBV28; J: TRBJ2-7; D: TRBD1; CDR3: ASRRLPGTEPTKFYEQY
V: TRBV15; J: TRBJ2-7; D: TRBD2; CDR3: ATSRDYEGGSYEQY
V: TRBV9; J: TRBJ2-6; D: TRBD1; CDR3: ASSVGQGSGSAAGANVLT
V: TRBV6-5; J: TRBJ1-2; D: .; CDR3: ASTNRAPNYGYT
V: TRBV7-9; J: TRBJ2-5; D: .; CDR3: ASLGQGEDRREETQY
V: TRBV7-9; J: TRBJ2-1; D: .; CDR3: ASSLSGQKEEQF
V: TRBV19; J: TRBJ1-2; D: .; CDR3: ASSRELTQNYGYT
V: TRBV25-1; J: TRBJ1-1; D: .; CDR3: ASRARFSTGNNTEAF
V: TRBV29-1; J: TRBJ2-7; D: TRBD2; CDR3: SVRGRASGILEYEQY
V: TRBV14; J: TRBJ2-3; D: .; CDR3: ASRTLGGDTQY
V: TRBV4-3; J: TRBJ2-3; D: .; CDR3: ASSQDTGRAGGFTDTQY
V: TRBV5-6; J: TRBJ2-5; D: .; CDR3: ASSRTSYQETQY
V: TRBV25-1; J: TRBJ1-1; D: .; CDR3: ASSEYRGGTGAF
V: TRBV28; J: TRBJ1-1; D: .; CDR3: ASIDTEAF
V: TRBV7-3; J: TRBJ2-1; D: TRBD1; CDR3: ASSGTGQGIDEQF
V: TRBV5-5; J: TRBJ2-7; D: .; CDR3: ASSLARGPYEQY
V: TRBV27; J: TRBJ1-4; D: .; CDR3: ASSLWGGDEKLF
V: TRBV5-6; J: TRBJ2-2; D: .; CDR3: ASTSRVPGELF
V: TRBV5-1; J: TRBJ1-2; D: TRBD1; CDR3: ASSLEGQVYGYT
V: TRBV14; J: TRBJ2-1; D: TRBD2; CDR3: AARLAGGGEQF